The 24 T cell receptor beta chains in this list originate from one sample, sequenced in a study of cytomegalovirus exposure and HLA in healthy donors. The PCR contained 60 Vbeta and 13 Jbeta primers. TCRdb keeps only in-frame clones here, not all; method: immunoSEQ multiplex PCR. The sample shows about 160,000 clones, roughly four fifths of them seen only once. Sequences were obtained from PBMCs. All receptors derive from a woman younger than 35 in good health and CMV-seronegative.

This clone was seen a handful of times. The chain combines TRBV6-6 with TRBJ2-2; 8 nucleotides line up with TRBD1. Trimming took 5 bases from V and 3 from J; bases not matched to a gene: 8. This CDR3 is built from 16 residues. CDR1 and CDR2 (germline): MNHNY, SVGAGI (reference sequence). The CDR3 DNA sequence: TGTGCCAGCAGTATAGACAGGGGACGGGACACCGGGGAGCTGTTTTTT. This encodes CASSIDRGRDTGELFF.

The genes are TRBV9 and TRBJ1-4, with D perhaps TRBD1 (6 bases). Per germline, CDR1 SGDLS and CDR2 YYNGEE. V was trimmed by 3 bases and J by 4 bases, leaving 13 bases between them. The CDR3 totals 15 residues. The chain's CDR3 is CASSATGRSNEKLFF. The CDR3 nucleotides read TGTGCCAGCAGCGCTACAGGGCGGAGTAATGAAAAACTGTTTTTT.

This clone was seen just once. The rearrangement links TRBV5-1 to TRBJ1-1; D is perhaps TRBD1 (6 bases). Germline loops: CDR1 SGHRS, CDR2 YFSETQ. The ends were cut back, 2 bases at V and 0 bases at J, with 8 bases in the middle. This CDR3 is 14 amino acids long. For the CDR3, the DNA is TGCGCCAGCAGCTTTACAGGGATGAACACTGAAGCTTTCTTT. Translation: CASSFTGMNTEAFF.

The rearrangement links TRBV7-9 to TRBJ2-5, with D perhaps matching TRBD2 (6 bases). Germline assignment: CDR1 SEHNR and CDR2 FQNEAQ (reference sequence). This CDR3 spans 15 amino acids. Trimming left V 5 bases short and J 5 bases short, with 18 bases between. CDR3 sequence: CASSGDLKPAETQYF. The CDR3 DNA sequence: TGTGCCAGCAGCGGGGACTTAAAACCAGCGGAGACCCAGTACTTC.

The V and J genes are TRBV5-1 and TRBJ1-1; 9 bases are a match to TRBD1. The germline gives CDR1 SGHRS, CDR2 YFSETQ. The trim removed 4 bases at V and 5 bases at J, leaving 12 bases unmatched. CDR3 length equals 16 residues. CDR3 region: CASSPEGTGSRTEAFF. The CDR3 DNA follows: TGCGCCAGCAGCCCCGAAGGGACAGGGAGTCGAACTGAAGCTTTCTTT.

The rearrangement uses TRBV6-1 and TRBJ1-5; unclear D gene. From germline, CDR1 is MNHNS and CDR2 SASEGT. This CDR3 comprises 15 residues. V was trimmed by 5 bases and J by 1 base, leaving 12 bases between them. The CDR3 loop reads CASSPSSGSNQPQHF. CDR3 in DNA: TGTGCCAGCAGTCCTAGTTCGGGGAGCAATCAGCCCCAGCATTTT.

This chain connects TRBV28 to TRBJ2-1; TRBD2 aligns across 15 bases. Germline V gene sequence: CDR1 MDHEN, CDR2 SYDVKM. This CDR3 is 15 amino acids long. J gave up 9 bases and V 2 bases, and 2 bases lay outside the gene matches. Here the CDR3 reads CASSLGTSGRSEQFF. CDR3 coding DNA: TGTGCCAGCAGTTTAGGGACTAGCGGGAGGTCTGAGCAGTTCTTC.

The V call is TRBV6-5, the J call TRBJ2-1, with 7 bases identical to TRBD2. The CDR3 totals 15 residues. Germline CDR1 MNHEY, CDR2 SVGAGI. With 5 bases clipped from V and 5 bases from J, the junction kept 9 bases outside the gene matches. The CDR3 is CASSQSGGLNNEQFF. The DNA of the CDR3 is TGTGCCAGCAGTCAATCGGGGGGACTAAACAATGAGCAGTTCTTC.

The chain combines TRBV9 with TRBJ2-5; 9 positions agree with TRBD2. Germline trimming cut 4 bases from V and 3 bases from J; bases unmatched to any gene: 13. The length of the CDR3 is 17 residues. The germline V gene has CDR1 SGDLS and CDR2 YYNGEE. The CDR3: CASSPLIAGDSEETQYF. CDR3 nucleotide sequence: TGTGCCAGCAGCCCCCTAATAGCGGGGGACAGCGAAGAGACCCAGTACTTC.

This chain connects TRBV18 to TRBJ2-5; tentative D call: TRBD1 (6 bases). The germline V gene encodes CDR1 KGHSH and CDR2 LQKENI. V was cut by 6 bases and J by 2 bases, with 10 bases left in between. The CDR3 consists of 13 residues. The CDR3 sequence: CASSDSLQETQYF. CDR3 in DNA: TGTGCCAGCTCGGACAGTCTACAAGAGACCCAGTACTTC.

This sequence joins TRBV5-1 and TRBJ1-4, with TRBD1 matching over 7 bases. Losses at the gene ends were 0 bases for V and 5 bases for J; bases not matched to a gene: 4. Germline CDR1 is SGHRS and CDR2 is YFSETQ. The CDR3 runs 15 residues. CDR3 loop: CASSLGHRGNEKLFF. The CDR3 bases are TGCGCCAGCAGCTTGGGTCACAGGGGCAATGAAAAACTGTTTTTT.

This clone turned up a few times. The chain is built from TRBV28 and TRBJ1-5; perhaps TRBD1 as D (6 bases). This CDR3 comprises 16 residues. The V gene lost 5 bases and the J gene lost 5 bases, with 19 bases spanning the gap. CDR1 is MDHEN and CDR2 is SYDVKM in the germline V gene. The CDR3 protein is CASSLGGGNPDQPQHF. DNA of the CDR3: TGTGCCAGCAGTCTCGGGGGGGGCAACCCGGATCAGCCCCAGCATTTT.

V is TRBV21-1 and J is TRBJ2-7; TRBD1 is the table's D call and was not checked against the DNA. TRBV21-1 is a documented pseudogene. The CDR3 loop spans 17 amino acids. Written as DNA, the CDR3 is TGTGCCAGCAGCAACACGGGCCCGGGGGACAGATCCTACGAGCAGTACTTC. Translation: CASSNTGPGDRSYEQYF.

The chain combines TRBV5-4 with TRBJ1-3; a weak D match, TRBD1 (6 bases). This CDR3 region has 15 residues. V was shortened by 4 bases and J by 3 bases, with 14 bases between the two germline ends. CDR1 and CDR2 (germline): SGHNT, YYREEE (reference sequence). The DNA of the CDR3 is TGTGCCAGCAGCAGGGGACACCCGTATGGAAACACCATATATTTT. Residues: CASSRGHPYGNTIYF.

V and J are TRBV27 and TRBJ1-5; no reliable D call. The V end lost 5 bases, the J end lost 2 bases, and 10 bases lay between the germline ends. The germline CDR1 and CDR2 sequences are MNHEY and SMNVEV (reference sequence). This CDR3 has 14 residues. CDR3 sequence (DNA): TGTGCCAGCAGTGACACCCCGGGCAATCAGCCCCAGCATTTT. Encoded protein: CASSDTPGNQPQHF.

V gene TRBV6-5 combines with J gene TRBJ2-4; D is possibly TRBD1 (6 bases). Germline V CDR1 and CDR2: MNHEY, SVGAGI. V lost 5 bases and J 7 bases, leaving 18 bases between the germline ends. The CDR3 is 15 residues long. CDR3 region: CASSHLPGASNIQYF. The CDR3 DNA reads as TGTGCCAGCAGTCACTTGCCAGGGGCGAGTAACATTCAGTACTTC.

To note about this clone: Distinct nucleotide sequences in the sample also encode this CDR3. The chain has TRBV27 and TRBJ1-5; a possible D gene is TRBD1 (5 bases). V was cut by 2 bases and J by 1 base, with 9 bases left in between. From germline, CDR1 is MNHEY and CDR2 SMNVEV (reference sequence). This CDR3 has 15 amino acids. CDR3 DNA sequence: TGTGCCAGCAGTTTAGGGCCAGGGAGCAATCAGCCCCAGCATTTT. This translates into CASSLGPGSNQPQHF.

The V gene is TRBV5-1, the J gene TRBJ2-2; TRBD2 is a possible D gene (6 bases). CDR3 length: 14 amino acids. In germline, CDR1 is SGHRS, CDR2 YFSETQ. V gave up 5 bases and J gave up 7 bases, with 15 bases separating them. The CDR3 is CASRMSGAVGELFF. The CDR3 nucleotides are TGCGCCAGCAGGATGTCGGGAGCGGTCGGGGAGCTGTTTTTT.

Written as DNA, the CDR3 is TGTGCCACCCTAGCGGGAGTTGGCAATGAGCAGTTCTTC. Translating gives CATLAGVGNEQFF. The genes are TRBV6-5 and TRBJ2-1; TRBD2 matches at 10 bases. The V gene end was trimmed by 10 bases and the J gene end by 6 bases; junction bases not matched to a gene: 6. Per the germline V gene, CDR1 is MNHEY and CDR2 is SVGAGI. The CDR3 is made up of 13 amino acids.

The CDR3 sequence: CASRTGGWQPQHF. The CDR3 DNA follows: TGTGCCAGCCGGACAGGGGGCTGGCAGCCCCAGCATTTT. V and J are TRBV28 and TRBJ1-5, with TRBD1 matching over 11 bases. J gave up 7 bases and V 8 bases, and 4 bases lay outside the gene matches. CDR3 length: 13 residues. Germline V gene data show CDR1 as MDHEN and CDR2 as SYDVKM.

The DNA of the CDR3 is TGTGCCAGCAGTCGGACAGTGATCGCTGGATGGGCCCAGTACTTC. Amino acid sequence: CASSRTVIAGWAQYF. The chain joins TRBV6-5 to TRBJ2-5; a weak D match, TRBD1 (6 bases). This CDR3 is built from 15 residues. V lost 5 bases, J lost 9 bases, and 22 bases lay in between. Germline-derived CDR1 and CDR2 are MNHEY and SVGAGI.

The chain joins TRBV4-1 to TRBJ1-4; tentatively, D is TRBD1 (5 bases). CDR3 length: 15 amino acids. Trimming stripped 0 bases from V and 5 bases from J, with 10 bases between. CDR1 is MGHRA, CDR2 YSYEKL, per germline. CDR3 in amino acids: CASSQDPGENEKLFF. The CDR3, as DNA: TGCGCCAGCAGCCAAGATCCGGGGGAGAATGAAAAACTGTTTTTT.

In DNA form, the CDR3 reads TGTGCTAGTGGTTTGGTACTCCGACAGGACATGAACACTGAAGCTTTCTTT. Translated, it gives CASGLVLRQDMNTEAFF. V and J are TRBV12-5 and TRBJ1-1, with TRBD1 as a possible D gene (6 bases). There are 17 residues in the CDR3. Germline V gene data show CDR1 as LGHNT and CDR2 as FRNRAP. V gave up 0 bases and J gave up 0 bases, with 14 bases separating them. Using reference TRBV12-5 and TRBJ1-1 for the parts outside the CDR3, the full variable domain is DARVTQTPRHKVTEMGQEVTMRCQPILGHNTVFWYRQTMMQGLELLAYFRNRAPLDDSGMPKDRFSAEMPDATLATLKIQPSEPRDSAVYFCASGLVLRQDMNTEAFFGQGTRLTVV.

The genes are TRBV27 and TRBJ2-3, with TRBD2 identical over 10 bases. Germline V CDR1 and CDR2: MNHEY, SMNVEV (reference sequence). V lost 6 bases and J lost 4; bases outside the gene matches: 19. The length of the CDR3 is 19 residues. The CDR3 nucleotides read TGTGCCAGCAGACCCCTAGGTATGGCTAGCGGGAGTAGAGCAGATACGCAGTATTTT. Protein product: CASRPLGMASGSRADTQYF.